This is a list of T cell receptor beta chains from one sample in a study of blood T cell repertoires in COVID-19. Measured with immunoSEQ multiplex PCR; TCRdb has only the in-frame clones, and not every one. The sample includes 320,000 or so clones, 80% to 90% of them seen just once. Input material: PBMCs or T cells enriched from blood (not recorded which). The receptors here all came from a man between 25 and 39 years old who had recovered from COVID-19. CDR3s include the opening cysteine and the closing phenylalanine or tryptophan. D genes are given only for firm matches. Only some rows state a clone size, as once, few, many or a class for expanded clones.

clone size	J gene	V gene	D gene	CDR3 protein	CDR3 DNA
once	TRBJ2-1	TRBV27	TRBD2	CASSLEASWGGYNEQFF	TGTGCCAGCAGTCTAGAGGCCTCGTGGGGGGGTTACAATGAGCAGTTCTTC
once	TRBJ2-7	TRBV12-3/TRBV12-4	-	CASSFSNYEQYF	TGTGCCAGCAGTTTTTCCAACTACGAGCAGTACTTC
-	TRBJ2-7	TRBV18	-	CASSPRGNYEQYF	TGTGCCAGCTCACCCAGGGGAAACTACGAGCAGTACTTC
-	TRBJ1-5	TRBV30	-	CAWSVRRERPQHF	TGTGCCTGGAGTGTACGGAGGGAGAGGCCCCAGCATTTT
-	TRBJ1-5	TRBV12-3/TRBV12-4	TRBD1	CASRGQDDLAQHF	TGTGCCAGTCGGGGACAGGACGATTTGGCCCAGCATTTT
-	TRBJ1-5	TRBV6-1	-	CASSEIRIIGQPQHF	TGTGCCAGCAGTGAAATCAGGATAATCGGTCAGCCCCAGCATTTT
-	TRBJ1-4	TRBV28	TRBD1	CASSSGTGYEKLFF	TGTGCCAGCAGTTCCGGGACAGGGTATGAAAAACTGTTTTTT
once	TRBJ2-1	TRBV7-9	-	CASSLTSPKQFF	TGTGCCAGCAGCTTAACTAGCCCAAAGCAGTTCTTC
-	TRBJ1-3	TRBV3-1/TRBV3-2	-	CASSLRSSGNTIYF	TGTGCCAGCAGCCTCAGGTCCTCTGGAAACACCATATATTTT
-	TRBJ1-2	TRBV28	-	CASSLEVNYGYTF	TGTGCCAGCAGTTTAGAGGTTAACTATGGCTACACCTTC
-	TRBJ1-1	TRBV18	TRBD1	CASSPMAGGIMNTEAFF	TGTGCCAGCTCACCAATGGCAGGGGGCATCATGAACACTGAAGCTTTCTTT
-	TRBJ2-3	TRBV6-5	-	CASSLGLTPTDTQYF	TGTGCCAGCAGTCTAGGACTCACTCCCACAGATACGCAGTATTTT
-	TRBJ1-5	TRBV10-3	-	CAISGTNSNQPQHF	TGTGCCATCAGCGGGACAAATAGCAATCAGCCCCAGCATTTT
-	TRBJ1-6	TRBV13	-	CASSPRGSYNSPLHF	TGTGCCAGCAGCCCCCGCGGCAGCTATAATTCACCCCTCCACTTT
-	TRBJ2-3	TRBV7-6	TRBD2	CASSYGYGGGFTDTQYF	TGTGCCAGCAGCTACGGATACGGGGGGGGCTTCACAGATACGCAGTATTTT
-	TRBJ1-1	TRBV29-1	TRBD1	CSVGIQGGTEAFF	TGCAGCGTCGGGATACAGGGGGGCACTGAAGCTTTCTTT
-	TRBJ1-3	TRBV13	TRBD1	CASSSTGLDTIYF	TGTGCCAGCAGCTCGACAGGGTTAGACACCATATATTTT
-	TRBJ2-5	TRBV5-1	TRBD1	CASSSEQGTEETQYF	TGCGCCAGCAGCTCCGAACAGGGGACGGAGGAGACCCAGTACTTC
-	TRBJ1-1	TRBV7-9	TRBD1	CASSRSDREAFF	TGTGCCAGCAGCCGCTCGGACAGGGAAGCTTTCTTT
-	TRBJ2-7	TRBV9	-	CASSSSPGDSYEQYF	TGTGCCAGCAGCTCCAGCCCAGGGGACTCCTACGAGCAGTACTTC
-	TRBJ2-3	TRBV18	-	CASSPQMGARADTQYF	TGTGCCAGCTCACCACAAATGGGGGCGCGGGCAGATACGCAGTATTTT
-	TRBJ1-1	TRBV30	TRBD1	CAWSRQGDTEAFF	TGTGCCTGGAGCCGACAGGGCGACACTGAAGCTTTCTTT
once	TRBJ2-7	TRBV7-9	-	CASSSDNTQETNYEQYF	TGTGCCAGCAGCTCCGACAACACACAGGAAACTAACTACGAGCAGTACTTC
once	TRBJ1-6	TRBV7-8	TRBD1	CASSTTRGQGFNSPLHF	TGTGCCAGCAGCACGACCCGGGGACAGGGCTTCAATTCACCCCTCCACTTT
-	TRBJ1-6	TRBV6-5	-	CASRTQGFRNSPLHF	TGTGCCAGCAGAACCCAGGGTTTTAGAAATTCACCCCTCCACTTT